This is a list of T cell receptor beta chains from one sample in a study of blood T cell repertoires in COVID-19. Only in-frame clones appear in the TCRdb table, and some are missing; sequencing was by immunoSEQ multiplex PCR. The sample lists 200,000 to 300,000 clones, around four fifths occurring once. Material: peripheral blood. These receptors all come from a man in his 60s with acute or convalescent COVID-19. Each CDR3 is given with its conserved first and last residue. A D gene is named only where the DNA matches it firmly. Size is omitted from some rows. Given values are once, few, many or a class for expanded clones.

>TRBV27|.|.|TRBJ2-6
TGTGCCAGCAAACGTACAGGGCAATTCGAGGCCAACGTCCTGACTTTC
CASKRTGQFEANVLTF
>TRBV18|.|.|TRBJ2-1
TGTGCCAGCTCACGGGCGCCGGCTAATGAGCAGTTCTTC
CASSRAPANEQFF
>TRBV6-2/TRBV6-3|.|.|TRBJ2-7
TGTGCCAGCAGTTACAAGACAGGGACTTCCTACGAGCAGTACTTC
CASSYKTGTSYEQYF
>TRBV5-1|.|TRBD1|TRBJ2-5
TGCGCCAGCAGCCAGACAGGGTCGGGAGAGACCCAGTACTTC
CASSQTGSGETQYF
>TRBV4-1|.|.|TRBJ2-3
TGCGCCAGCAGCCAAGAGAGTAGAAGCTTTAGCACAGATACGCAGTATTTT
CASSQESRSFSTDTQYF
>TRBV5-4|.|.|TRBJ1-1
TGTGCCAGCAGCTTGGCGGTAGATAACACTGAAGCTTTCTTT
CASSLAVDNTEAFF
>TRBV6-5|.|.|TRBJ1-2
TGTGCCAGCAGTTTCCTACAGGGCGGGAACTATGGCTACACCTTC
CASSFLQGGNYGYTF
>TRBV2|.|.|TRBJ2-1
TGTGCCAGCAGTCAGGACAGCAAGAATGAGCAGTTCTTC
CASSQDSKNEQFF
>TRBV15|.|TRBD1|TRBJ2-7
TGTGCCACCAGCAGAGTCCGGACAGGGGCGTTCTACGAGCAGTACTTC
CATSRVRTGAFYEQYF
>TRBV14|.|TRBD1|TRBJ1-5
TGTGCCAGCAGCCAAGGACAGGGGAGCAATCAGCCCCAGCATTTT
CASSQGQGSNQPQHF
>TRBV10-3|.|TRBD2|TRBJ2-1
TGTGCCATCAGTGACCGACTAGCGGGAGGTATCTACAATGAGCAGTTCTTC
CAISDRLAGGIYNEQFF
>TRBV5-1|.|TRBD1|TRBJ1-2
TGCGCCAGCAGCCTGAAGCAGGCCAGGGGGCACGGCTACACCTTC
CASSLKQARGHGYTF
>TRBV5-1|few|TRBD1|TRBJ2-5
TGCGCCAGCAGCTTGGGGGACAGGGCCCAAGAGACCCAGTACTTC
CASSLGDRAQETQYF
>TRBV18|.|TRBD1|TRBJ1-5
TGTGCCAGCTCACCCGACAGGGTGGGCAATCAGCCCCAGCATTTT
CASSPDRVGNQPQHF
>TRBV19|.|TRBD1|TRBJ2-7
TGTGCCAGTAGTGCAACCCTGACAGGGGGCGACGAGCAGTACTTC
CASSATLTGGDEQYF
>TRBV6-5|once|.|TRBJ1-1
TGTGCCAGCAGTTACAGGGGGAGAACCACTGAAGCTTTCTTT
CASSYRGRTTEAFF
>TRBV7-2|.|.|TRBJ1-4
TGTGCCAGCAGCTTAGTACCAGGGGTTGGTTATGAAAAACTGTTTTTT
CASSLVPGVGYEKLFF
>TRBV19|.|.|TRBJ1-1
TGTGCCAGTAGTACTTGGCGGGAACAGGTGAACACTGAAGCTTTCTTT
CASSTWREQVNTEAFF
>TRBV7-9|.|.|TRBJ2-6
TGTGCCAGCATGCCCCAGGGGTCCGGGGCCAACGTCCTGACTTTC
CASMPQGSGANVLTF
>TRBV19|once|.|TRBJ2-7
TGTGCCAGTAGTATCGGTGGGGGCCGGGACACCTTCTACGAGCAGTACTTC
CASSIGGGRDTFYEQYF
>TRBV7-3|.|.|TRBJ2-1
TGTGCCAGCAGCCCTAAACCCGGGAGTCACAATGAGCAGTTCTTC
CASSPKPGSHNEQFF
>TRBV29-1|.|TRBD2|TRBJ2-1
TGCAGCGTTGAAGTTAAGCGGGAGGGCTACAATGAGCAGTTCTTC
CSVEVKREGYNEQFF
>TRBV28|.|.|TRBJ1-5
TGTGCCAGCAGTCCCCGATTGCGTCATCAGCCCCAGCATTTT
CASSPRLRHQPQHF